One sample yielded the 7 T cell receptor beta chains listed below, sequenced in a study of OX40 agonist ivuxolimab in advanced cancers. Sequencing used immunoSEQ multiplex PCR; TCRdb keeps in-frame clones, though not all of them. The table includes more than 80,000 clones, approximately 91% detected once. The sequences come from CD4+ or CD8+ T cells sorted from blood, collected in a trial of the OX40 agonist ivuxolimab. Every receptor here comes from an adult with an advanced solid tumor such as melanoma, head and neck, liver or kidney cancer.

The chain has TRBV5-6 and TRBJ2-6, with D possibly TRBD2 on 5 matching bases. This CDR3 comprises 17 residues. Deletions cut 4 bases from V and 0 bases from J, with 14 bases between. The V gene's germline CDR1 is SGHDT and CDR2 YYEEEE. CDR3 sequence (DNA): TGTGCCAGCAGCCTTTGGACTGCTCGCTCTGGGGCCAACGTCCTGACTTTC. It is translated as CASSLWTARSGANVLTF.

V usage is TRBV5-6 and J usage is TRBJ2-6; D is ambiguous. V was shortened by 2 bases and J by 2 bases, with 2 bases between the two germline ends. The CDR3 spans 13 residues. Per germline, CDR1 SGHDT and CDR2 YYEEEE. CDR3 protein: CASSFTGANVLTF. As DNA, the CDR3 is TGTGCCAGCAGCTTTACTGGGGCCAACGTCCTGACTTTC.

The chain uses TRBV6-1 and TRBJ2-6; D possibly matches TRBD1 or TRBD2 (5 bases each). CDR1 and CDR2 (germline): MNHNS, SASEGT. Trimming pared 2 bases from V and 7 bases from J, leaving 15 bases between. The CDR3 runs 16 residues. In DNA, the CDR3 is TGTGCCAGCAGTGAACGAGGGCCAGGGCGAGCCAACGTCCTGACTTTC. Translated, it gives CASSERGPGRANVLTF.

The chain links TRBV6-5 to TRBJ1-2; unclear D gene. CDR3 length: 13 residues. The V and J ends lost 5 bases and 4 bases respectively, with 11 bases between them. From germline, CDR1 is MNHEY and CDR2 SVGAGI. In nucleotides, the CDR3 is TGTGCCAGCAGTGGCCGGGCCCTCTATGGCTACACCTTC. This codes for CASSGRALYGYTF.

The chain has TRBV18 and TRBJ1-5; D unclear. Trimming cost V 3 bases and J 0 bases, with 9 bases left between them. The CDR3 is 15 residues long. Per germline, CDR1 KGHSH and CDR2 LQKENI. The CDR3 loop is CASSPEAGSNQPQHF. The CDR3 coding sequence is TGTGCCAGCTCACCCGAGGCGGGTAGCAATCAGCCCCAGCATTTT. The full variable domain, rest sourced from reference TRBV18 and TRBJ1-5, is NAGVMQNPRHLVRRRGQEARLRCSPMKGHSHVYWYRQLPEEGLKFMVYLQKENIIDESGMPKERFSAEFPKEGPSILRIQQVVRGDSAAYFCASSPEAGSNQPQHFGDGTRLSIL.

This clone has just a few counts. The rearrangement joins TRBV30 to TRBJ1-5, with unresolved D. The length of the CDR3 is 14 residues. Germline V gives CDR1 GTSNPN, CDR2 SVGIG (reference sequence). Trimming cost V 0 bases and J 7 bases, with 13 bases left between them. CDR3 protein: CAWSVGSDLQPQHF. The CDR3 DNA reads as TGTGCCTGGAGTGTCGGAAGTGACCTACAGCCCCAGCATTTT.

The chain has TRBV19 and TRBJ2-7; D tentatively fits TRBD1 or TRBD2 (5 bases each). Trimming cost V 5 bases and J 5 bases, with 13 bases left between them. The CDR3 runs to 13 residues. CDR1 is LNHDA and CDR2 is SQIVND in the germline V gene (reference sequence). CDR3 sequence: CASSRLWGHEQYF. The CDR3 DNA follows: TGTGCCAGTAGTCGCCTGTGGGGACACGAGCAGTACTTC. The entire variable domain, with the rest obtained from reference TRBV19 and TRBJ2-7, is as follows: DGGITQSPKYLFRKEGQNVTLSCEQNLNHDAMYWYRQDPGQGLRLIYYSQIVNDFQKGDIAEGYSVSREKKESFPLTVTSAQKNPTAFYLCASSRLWGHEQYFGPGTRLTVT.